This passage covers 5 T cell receptor beta chains from one sample sequenced in a study of blood T cell repertoires in COVID-19. Method: immunoSEQ multiplex PCR; TCRdb's copy keeps in-frame clones and lacks some. The sample records about 300,000 clones, 86% being singletons. The sample consisted of PBMCs or T cells enriched from blood (not recorded which). The receptors shown here come from a man aged 25 to 40 who had recovered from COVID-19.

The chain carries TRBV21-1 and TRBJ2-7; TRBD2, the table's D call, was not compared with the DNA. TRBV21-1 is shown as a pseudogene. The CDR3 totals 16 residues. CDR3 amino acids: CASKVGGRANPYEQYF. Written as DNA, the CDR3 is TGTGCCAGCAAGGTTGGTGGGAGGGCCAACCCTTACGAGCAGTACTTC.

The V call is TRBV28, the J call TRBJ1-2; 7 bases line up with TRBD1. Per germline, CDR1 MDHEN and CDR2 SYDVKM. CDR3 length: 15 residues. V shed 8 bases and J 2 bases; nucleotides not matched to a gene: 11. For the CDR3, the DNA is TGTGCCAGCGGTGGAGGGGGACAGCCGAACTATGGCTACACCTTC. Residues: CASGGGGQPNYGYTF.

The genes are TRBV19 and TRBJ2-6; no clear D. The CDR3 is made up of 15 amino acids. Germline V CDR1 and CDR2: LNHDA, SQIVND (reference sequence). V dropped 7 bases and J dropped 1 base, with 11 bases sitting between them. CDR3 nucleotides: TGTGCCAGTACCGAAACTGAGTCTGGGGCCAACGTCCTGACTTTC. As protein: CASTETESGANVLTF.

V gene TRBV29-1 combines with J gene TRBJ1-1; TRBD1 aligns across 8 bases. The CDR3 is made up of 15 amino acids. V trimming: 0 bases; J trimming: 1 base; junction bases outside the gene matches: 4. CDR1 is SQVTM and CDR2 is ANQGSEA in the germline V gene. CDR3 bases: TGCAGCGTTGAAGACCCCGGACAGGGGAACACTGAAGCTTTCTTT. Encoded protein: CSVEDPGQGNTEAFF.

The rearrangement uses TRBV6-5 and TRBJ1-5; D unclear. V was pared by 2 bases and J by 5 bases, with 4 bases between. The length of the CDR3 is 12 residues. The germline V gene has CDR1 MNHEY and CDR2 SVGAGI. The CDR3 nucleotides read TGTGCCAGCAGTTACCCATATCAGCCCCAGCATTTT. Translation: CASSYPYQPQHF.